The T cell receptor beta chain described here comes from a study of control samples from healthy donors and cancer patients. CDR1 SGHNT and CDR2 YENEEA come from the germline V gene. This CDR3 contains 15 residues. The ends were cut back, 3 bases at V and 1 base at J, with 7 bases in the middle. Libraries were prepared by immunoSEQ multiplex PCR; TCRdb keeps only in-frame clonotypes and omits some of them. The table has roughly 180,000 clones, roughly 94% seen once. The source material was blood. The clonotype originates from a woman aged 18-30 years in good health. The rearrangement uses TRBV11-3 and TRBJ1-6; no clear D. The CDR3 spells CASSLGGSYNSPLHF. The CDR3 DNA sequence: TGTGCCAGCAGCTTGGGAGGGTCCTATAATTCACCCCTCCACTTT.